This T cell receptor (beta chain) was identified in a study of T cells in Graves' hyperthyroidism and ophthalmopathy. Study overall: Sampling of peripheral blood happened at initial diagnosis, prior to any treatment.

It was RNA transcripts that yielded the amplified TCR beta CDR3 regions. When the TCR CDR3 underwent first-round RT-PCR, the HTBI primer set was used. TCRdb processed the multiplex PCR reads anew with MiXCR; each CDR3 protein has one entry. The table lists around 800,000 distinct CDR3 sequences, roughly 37% of them singletons. Overall study findings and caveats: The model foresaw ophthalmopathy a median around 6 months prior to onset.

With respect to this clonotype: Its matching antigen is unknown. Its ends do not fully match the called genes, so a read error is possible.

Germline V gives CDR1 SGHVS, CDR2 FNYEAQ. CDR3 length: 15 amino acids. Each patient was aged 18 to 65 and had newly diagnosed hyperthyroidism of under 2 months' duration. Source material: blood. This chain links TRBV7-6 with TRBJ1-5; no clear D gene. The TCR originated in a man in his late teens or twenties with Graves' hyperthyroidism. The CDR3 region is CASSQAVGSNQPQHF. The CDR3 DNA reads TGCGCCAGCAGCCAAGCGGTAGGGAGCAATCAGCCCCAGCATTTT.